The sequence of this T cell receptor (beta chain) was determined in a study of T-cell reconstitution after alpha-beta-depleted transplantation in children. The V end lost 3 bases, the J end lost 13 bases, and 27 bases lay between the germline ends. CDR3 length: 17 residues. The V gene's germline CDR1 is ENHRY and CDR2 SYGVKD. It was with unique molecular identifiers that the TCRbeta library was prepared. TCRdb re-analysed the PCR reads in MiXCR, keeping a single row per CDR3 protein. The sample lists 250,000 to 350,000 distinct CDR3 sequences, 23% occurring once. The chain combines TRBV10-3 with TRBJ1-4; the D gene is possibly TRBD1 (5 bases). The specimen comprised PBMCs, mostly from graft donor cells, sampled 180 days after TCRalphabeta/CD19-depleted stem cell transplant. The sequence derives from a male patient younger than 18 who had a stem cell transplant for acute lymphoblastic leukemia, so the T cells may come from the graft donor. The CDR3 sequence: CAISDGGAPIRGGGLFF. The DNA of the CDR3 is TGTGCCATCAGTGACGGCGGGGCTCCAATACGGGGTGGTGGACTGTTTTTT.